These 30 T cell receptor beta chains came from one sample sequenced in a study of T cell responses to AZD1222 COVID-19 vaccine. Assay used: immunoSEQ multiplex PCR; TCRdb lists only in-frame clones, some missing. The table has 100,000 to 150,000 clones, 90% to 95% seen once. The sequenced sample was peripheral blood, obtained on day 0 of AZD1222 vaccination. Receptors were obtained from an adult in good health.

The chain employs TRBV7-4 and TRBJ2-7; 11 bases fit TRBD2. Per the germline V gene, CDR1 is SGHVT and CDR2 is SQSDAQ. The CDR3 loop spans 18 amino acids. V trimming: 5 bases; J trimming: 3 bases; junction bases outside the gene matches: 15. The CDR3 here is CASSLNSPTGLAVYEQYF. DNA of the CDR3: TGTGCCAGCAGCCTCAACAGCCCTACGGGACTAGCGGTCTACGAGCAGTACTTC.

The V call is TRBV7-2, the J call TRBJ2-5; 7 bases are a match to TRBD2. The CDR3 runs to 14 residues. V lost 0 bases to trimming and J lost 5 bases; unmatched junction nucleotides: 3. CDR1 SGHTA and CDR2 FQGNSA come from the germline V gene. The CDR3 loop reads CASSLAAGRETQYF. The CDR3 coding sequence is TGTGCCAGCAGCTTAGCAGCGGGACGGGAGACCCAGTACTTC.

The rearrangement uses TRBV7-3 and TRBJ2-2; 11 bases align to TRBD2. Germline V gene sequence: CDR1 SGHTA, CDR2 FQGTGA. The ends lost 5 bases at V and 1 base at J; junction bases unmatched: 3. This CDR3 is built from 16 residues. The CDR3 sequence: CASSVLAGENTGELFF. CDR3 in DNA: TGTGCCAGCAGCGTACTAGCGGGAGAGAACACCGGGGAGCTGTTTTTT.

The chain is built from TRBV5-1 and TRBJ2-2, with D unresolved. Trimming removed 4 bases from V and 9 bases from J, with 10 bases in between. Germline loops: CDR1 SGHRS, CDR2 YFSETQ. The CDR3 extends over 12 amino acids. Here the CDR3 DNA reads TGCGCCAGCAGCCTAACCCCGCGGGAGCTGTTTTTT. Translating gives CASSLTPRELFF.

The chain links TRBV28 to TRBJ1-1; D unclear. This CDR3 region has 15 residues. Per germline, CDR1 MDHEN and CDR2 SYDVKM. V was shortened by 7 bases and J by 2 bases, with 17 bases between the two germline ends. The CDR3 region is CASTLTAEANTEAFF. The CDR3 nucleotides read TGTGCCAGCACCCTTACGGCGGAGGCTAACACTGAAGCTTTCTTT. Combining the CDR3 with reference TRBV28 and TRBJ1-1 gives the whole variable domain DVKVTQSSRYLVKRTGEKVFLECVQDMDHENMFWYRQDPGLGLRLIYFSYDVKMKEKGDIPEGYSVSREKKERFSLILESASTNQTSMYLCASTLTAEANTEAFFGQGTRLTVV.

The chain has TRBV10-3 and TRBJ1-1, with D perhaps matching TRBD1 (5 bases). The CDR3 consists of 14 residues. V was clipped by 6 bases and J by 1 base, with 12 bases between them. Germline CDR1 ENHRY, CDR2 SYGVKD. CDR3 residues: CAISRDGENTEAFF. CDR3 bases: TGTGCCATCAGCAGGGATGGGGAGAACACTGAAGCTTTCTTT.

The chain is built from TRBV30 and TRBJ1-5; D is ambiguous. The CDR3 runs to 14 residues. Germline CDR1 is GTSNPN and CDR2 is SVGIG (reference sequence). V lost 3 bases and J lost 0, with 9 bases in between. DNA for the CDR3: TGTGCCTGGAGGGTAGGCAATAGCAATCAGCCCCAGCATTTT. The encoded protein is CAWRVGNSNQPQHF.

The CDR3 nucleotides read TGTGCCAGCAGCTTTCGCAGGATCAATCAGCCCCAGCATTTT. Translation: CASSFRRINQPQHF. The V call is TRBV11-3, the J call TRBJ1-5; D call uncertain. Trimming left V 3 bases short and J 3 bases short, with 9 bases between. CDR1 is SGHNT and CDR2 is YENEEA in the germline V gene. The CDR3 covers 14 residues.

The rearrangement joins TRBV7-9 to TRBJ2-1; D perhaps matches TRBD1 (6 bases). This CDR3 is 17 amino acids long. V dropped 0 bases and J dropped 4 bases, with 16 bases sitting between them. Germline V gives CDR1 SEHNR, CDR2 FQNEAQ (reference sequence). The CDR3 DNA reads TGTGCCAGCAGCTTAGCGAAGGGGCACAGGGATTACAATGAGCAGTTCTTC. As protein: CASSLAKGHRDYNEQFF.

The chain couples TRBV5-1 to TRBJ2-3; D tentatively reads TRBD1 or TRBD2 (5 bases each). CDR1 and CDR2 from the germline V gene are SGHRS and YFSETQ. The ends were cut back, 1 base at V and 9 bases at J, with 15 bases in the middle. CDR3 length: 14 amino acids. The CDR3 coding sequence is TGCGCCAGCAGCTTGTGGGAGAAAAAGGGGACGCAGTATTTT. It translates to CASSLWEKKGTQYF.

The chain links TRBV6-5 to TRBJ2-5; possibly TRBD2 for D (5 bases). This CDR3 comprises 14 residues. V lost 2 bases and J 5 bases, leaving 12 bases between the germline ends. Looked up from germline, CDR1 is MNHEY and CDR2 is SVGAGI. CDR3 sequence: CASSYARGQETQYF. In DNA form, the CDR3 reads TGTGCCAGCAGTTACGCGAGAGGGCAGGAGACCCAGTACTTC.

The CDR3 nucleotides are TGTGCCAGCAGTTCTGATGGGTATGGCTACACCTTC. This gives the protein CASSSDGYGYTF. The J gene is TRBJ1-2, the V gene TRBV28; unclear D gene. The V end lost 4 bases, the J end lost 5 bases, and 8 bases lay between the germline ends. In germline, CDR1 is MDHEN, CDR2 SYDVKM. This CDR3 spans 12 amino acids.

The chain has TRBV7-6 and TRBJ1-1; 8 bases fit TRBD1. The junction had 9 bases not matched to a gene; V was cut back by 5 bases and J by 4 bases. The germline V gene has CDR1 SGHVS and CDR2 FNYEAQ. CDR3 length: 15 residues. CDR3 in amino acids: CASSQQGEVTTEAFF. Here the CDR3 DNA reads TGTGCCAGCAGCCAACAGGGGGAGGTAACCACTGAAGCTTTCTTT.

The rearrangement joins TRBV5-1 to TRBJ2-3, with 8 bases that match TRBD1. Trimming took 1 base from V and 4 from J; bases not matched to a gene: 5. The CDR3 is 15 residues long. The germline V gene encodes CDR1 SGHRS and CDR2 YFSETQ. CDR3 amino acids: CASSLTGGSADTQYF. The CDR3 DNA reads TGCGCCAGCAGCTTGACAGGGGGAAGTGCAGATACGCAGTATTTT.

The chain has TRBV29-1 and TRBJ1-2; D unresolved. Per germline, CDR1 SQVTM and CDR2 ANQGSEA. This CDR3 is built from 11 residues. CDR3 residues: CTPLGVSGYTF. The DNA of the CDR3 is TGCACCCCCCTTGGGGTATCTGGCTACACCTTC.

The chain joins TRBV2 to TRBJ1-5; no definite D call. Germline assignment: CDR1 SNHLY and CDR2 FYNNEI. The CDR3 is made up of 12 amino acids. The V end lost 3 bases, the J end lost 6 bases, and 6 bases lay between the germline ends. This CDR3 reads CASSEVSQPQHF. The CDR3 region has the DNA TGTGCCAGCAGTGAGGTTTCTCAGCCCCAGCATTTT. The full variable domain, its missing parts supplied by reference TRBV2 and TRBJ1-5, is EPEVTQTPSHQVTQMGQEVILRCVPISNHLYFYWYRQILGQKVEFLVSFYNNEISEKSEIFDDQFSVERPDGSNFTLKIRSTKLEDSAMYFCASSEVSQPQHFGDGTRLSIL.

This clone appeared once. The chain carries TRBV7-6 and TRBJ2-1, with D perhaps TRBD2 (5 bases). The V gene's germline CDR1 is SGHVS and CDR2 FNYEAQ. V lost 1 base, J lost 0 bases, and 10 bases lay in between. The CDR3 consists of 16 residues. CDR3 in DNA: TGTGCCAGCAGCTTAGTACGGGAAAGCTCCTACAATGAGCAGTTCTTC. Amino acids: CASSLVRESSYNEQFF. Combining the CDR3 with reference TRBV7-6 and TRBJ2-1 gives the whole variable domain GAGVSQSPRYKVTKRGQDVALRCDPISGHVSLYWYRQALGQGPEFLTYFNYEAQQDKSGLPNDRFSAERPEGSISTLTIQRTEQRDSAMYRCASSLVRESSYNEQFFGPGTRLTVL.

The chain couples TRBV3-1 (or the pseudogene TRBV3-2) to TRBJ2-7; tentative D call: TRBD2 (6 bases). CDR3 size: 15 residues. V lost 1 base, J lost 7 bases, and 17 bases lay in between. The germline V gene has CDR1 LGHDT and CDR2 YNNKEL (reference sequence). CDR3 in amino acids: CASSQGATKRGEQYF. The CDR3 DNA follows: TGTGCCAGCAGCCAAGGGGCGACTAAACGGGGGGAGCAGTACTTC.

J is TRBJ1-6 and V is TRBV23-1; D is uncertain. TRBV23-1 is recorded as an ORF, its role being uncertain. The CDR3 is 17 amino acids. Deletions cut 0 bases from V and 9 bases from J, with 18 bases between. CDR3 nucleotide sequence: TGCGCCAGCAGTCAATCGCCGGAAAGTCTCCGAGGTTCACCCCTCCACTTT. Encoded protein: CASSQSPESLRGSPLHF.

In nucleotides, the CDR3 is TGTGCCTGGAGAGAGGCGACGGGGGCTAACTATGGCTACACCTTC. Residues: CAWREATGANYGYTF. The genes are TRBV30 and TRBJ1-2; D perhaps matches TRBD1 (5 bases). The germline CDR1 and CDR2 sequences are GTSNPN and SVGIG (reference sequence). V was cut by 3 bases and J by 0 bases, with 14 bases left in between. CDR3 length: 15 residues.

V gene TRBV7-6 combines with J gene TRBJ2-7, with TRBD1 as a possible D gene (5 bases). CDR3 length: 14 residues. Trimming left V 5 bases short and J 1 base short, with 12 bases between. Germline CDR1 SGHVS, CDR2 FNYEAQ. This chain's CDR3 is CASSNRQNSYEQYF. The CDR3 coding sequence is TGTGCCAGCAGCAACAGACAGAATTCCTACGAGCAGTACTTC.

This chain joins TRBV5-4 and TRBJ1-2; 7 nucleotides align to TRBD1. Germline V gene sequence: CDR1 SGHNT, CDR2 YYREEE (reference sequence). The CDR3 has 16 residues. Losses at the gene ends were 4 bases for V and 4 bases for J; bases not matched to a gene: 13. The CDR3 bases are TGTGCCAGCAGCCTTTACAGGGGTCCATCTAGCTATGGCTACACCTTC. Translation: CASSLYRGPSSYGYTF.

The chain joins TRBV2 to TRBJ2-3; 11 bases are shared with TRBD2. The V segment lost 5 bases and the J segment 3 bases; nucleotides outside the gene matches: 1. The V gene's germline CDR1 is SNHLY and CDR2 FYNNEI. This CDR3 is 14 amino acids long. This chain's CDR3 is CASSRLAGTDTQYF. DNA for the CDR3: TGTGCCAGCAGTCGACTAGCGGGAACAGATACGCAGTATTTT.

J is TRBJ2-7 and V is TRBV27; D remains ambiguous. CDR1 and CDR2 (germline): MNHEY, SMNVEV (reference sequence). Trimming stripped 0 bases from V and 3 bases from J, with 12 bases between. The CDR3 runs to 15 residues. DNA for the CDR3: TGTGCCAGCAGTTTATCGATTGGCAGGAACTACGAGCAGTACTTC. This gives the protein CASSLSIGRNYEQYF.

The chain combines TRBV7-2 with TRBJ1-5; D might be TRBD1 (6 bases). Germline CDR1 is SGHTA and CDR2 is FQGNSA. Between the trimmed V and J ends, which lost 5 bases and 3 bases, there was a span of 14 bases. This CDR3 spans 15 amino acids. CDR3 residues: CASSKTQGPNQPQHF. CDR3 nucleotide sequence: TGTGCCAGCAGCAAAACACAGGGACCCAATCAGCCCCAGCATTTT.

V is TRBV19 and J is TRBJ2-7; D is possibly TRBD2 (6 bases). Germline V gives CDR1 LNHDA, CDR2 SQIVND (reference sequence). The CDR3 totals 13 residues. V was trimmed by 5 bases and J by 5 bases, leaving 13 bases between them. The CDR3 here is CASSWGEPNEQYF. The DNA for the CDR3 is TGTGCCAGTAGTTGGGGGGAGCCCAACGAGCAGTACTTC.

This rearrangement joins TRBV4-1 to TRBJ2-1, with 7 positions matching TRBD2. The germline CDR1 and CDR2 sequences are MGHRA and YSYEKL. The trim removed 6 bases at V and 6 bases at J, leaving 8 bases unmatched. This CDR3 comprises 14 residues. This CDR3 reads CASRGGSTSNEQFF. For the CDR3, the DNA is TGCGCCAGCAGGGGCGGGAGTACGAGCAATGAGCAGTTCTTC.

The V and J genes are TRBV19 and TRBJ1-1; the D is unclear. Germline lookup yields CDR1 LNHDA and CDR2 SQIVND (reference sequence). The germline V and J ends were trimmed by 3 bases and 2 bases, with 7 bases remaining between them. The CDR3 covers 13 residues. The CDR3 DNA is TGTGCCAGTAGTATCAAGGGTAACACTGAAGCTTTCTTT. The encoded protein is CASSIKGNTEAFF.

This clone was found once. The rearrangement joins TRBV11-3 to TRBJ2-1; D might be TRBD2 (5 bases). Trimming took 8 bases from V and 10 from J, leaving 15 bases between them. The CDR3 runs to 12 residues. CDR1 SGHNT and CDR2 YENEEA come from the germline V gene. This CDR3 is CASGPERGEQFF. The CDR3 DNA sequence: TGTGCCAGCGGACCTGAAAGAGGGGAGCAGTTCTTC.

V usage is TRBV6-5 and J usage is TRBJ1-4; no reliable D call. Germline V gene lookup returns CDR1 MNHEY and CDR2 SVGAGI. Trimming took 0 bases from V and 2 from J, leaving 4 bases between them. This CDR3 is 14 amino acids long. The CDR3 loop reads CASSYSGTNEKLFF. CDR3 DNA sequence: TGTGCCAGCAGTTACTCGGGGACTAATGAAAAACTGTTTTTT.